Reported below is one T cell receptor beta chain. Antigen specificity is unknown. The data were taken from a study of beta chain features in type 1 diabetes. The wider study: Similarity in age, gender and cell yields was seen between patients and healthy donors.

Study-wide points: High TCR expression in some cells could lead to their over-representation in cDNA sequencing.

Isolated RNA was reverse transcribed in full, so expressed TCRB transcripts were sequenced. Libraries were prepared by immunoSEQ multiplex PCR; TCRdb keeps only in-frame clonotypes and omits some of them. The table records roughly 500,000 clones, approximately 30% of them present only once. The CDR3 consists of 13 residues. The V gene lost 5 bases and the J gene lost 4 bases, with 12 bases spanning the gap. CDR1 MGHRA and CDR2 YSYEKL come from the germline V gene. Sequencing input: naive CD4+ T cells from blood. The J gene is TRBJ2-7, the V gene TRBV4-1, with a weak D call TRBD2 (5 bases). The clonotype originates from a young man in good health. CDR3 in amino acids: CASSGIGEYEQYF. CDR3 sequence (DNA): TGCGCCAGCAGCGGAATTGGGGAGTACGAGCAGTACTTC.